This note documents a single T cell receptor (beta chain) sequence. Its target is unknown. Assay: immunoSEQ multiplex PCR; the TCRdb copy retains only in-frame clones and omits some. Of some 110,000 clones in the sample, 80% to 90% were seen once. This specimen belongs to a study of T cell responses to AZD1222 COVID-19 vaccine. General observations from the study: Unmutated regions of variants are reportedly targeted by nearly half of spike-specific TCRs. Donors were largely white British and mainly female; clonal diversity was possibly underestimated.

The receptor was isolated from an adult in good health. Sequenced material: peripheral blood, taken on day 0 of AZD1222 vaccination.

CDR3 in DNA: TGTGCCAGCAGGCAGGGTGCCCCAGATACGCAGTATTTT. This gives the protein CASRQGAPDTQYF. This rearrangement joins TRBV28 to TRBJ2-3, with D tentatively TRBD1 (5 bases). Germline CDR1 and CDR2: MDHEN and SYDVKM. V was pared by 6 bases and J by 4 bases, with 11 bases between. The CDR3 runs 13 residues.